This paragraph covers one T cell receptor beta chain sequence. The antigen remains unidentified. This entry is derived from a study of shared clonotypes between healthy human individuals. Naive CD8 cells were CD45RO-negative, positively selected for CCR7, excluding terminally differentiated effector memory CD45RA+ cells. The CDR3 has 12 amino acids. The germline gives CDR1 SGDLS, CDR2 YYNGEE. Trimming left V 2 bases short and J 5 bases short, with 8 bases between. TCRdb keeps only in-frame clones here, not all; method: immunoSEQ multiplex PCR. The profile shows roughly 1,800,000 clones, about 95% of them singletons. Study results and limitations: The naive CD4 repertoires of several donors were compared, and around 5% of clonotypes were shared. Estimated richness was generally greater in naive than memory subsets. Owing to a small donor count, the genetic and exposure-history diversity represented was limited.

The sample comprised naive CD8+ T cells sorted from blood. J is TRBJ2-7 and V is TRBV9; D call uncertain. This sequence originates from a man younger than 35 in good health. CDR3 loop: CASSVQGNEQYF. The CDR3 DNA is TGTGCCAGCAGCGTTCAAGGAAACGAGCAGTACTTC.